Listed below are T cell receptor beta chains from one sample, sequenced in a study of CD8 T cells in Susac syndrome. TCRdb re-derived calls from the immunoSEQ multiplex PCR reads in MiXCR, one entry per CDR3 protein. The sample has approximately 70,000 distinct CDR3 sequences, 96% seen once; the top ten hold 0.085% to 0.14%. The sequencing sample was made of CD4+ T cells from PBMCs. These receptors were collected from a human donor with multiple sclerosis. Each CDR3 is given with its conserved first and last residue. A D gene is named only where the DNA matches it firmly. Clone size is stated in some rows and not others, as once, few, many or a class when expanded.

j_call v_call clone_size d_call cdr3_aa cdr3_nt
TRBJ2-3 TRBV30 . . CAWSFVAESDTQYF TGTGCCTGGAGTTTTGTAGCGGAGTCAGATACGCAGTATTTT
TRBJ2-3 TRBV15 . . CATSRDLGRAGSTDTQYF TGTGCCACCAGCAGAGATTTGGGAAGAGCGGGCAGCACAGATACGCAGTATTTT
TRBJ2-3 TRBV27 . TRBD1 CASSYLGGTYTDTQYF TGTGCCAGCAGTTATTTAGGGGGCACCTACACAGATACGCAGTATTTT
TRBJ2-2 TRBV9 . TRBD2 CASSVVSGGYTGELFF TGTGCCAGCAGCGTTGTTAGCGGGGGCTACACCGGGGAGCTGTTTTTT
TRBJ2-1 TRBV6-2/TRBV6-3 . . CASSALQVAGDEQFF TGTGCCAGCAGTGCGCTACAGGTGGCTGGGGATGAGCAGTTCTTC
TRBJ2-3 TRBV7-2 . TRBD1 CASSSGQTSTDTQYF TGTGCCAGCAGCTCGGGACAGACTAGCACAGATACGCAGTATTTT
TRBJ2-7 TRBV24-1 . . CATSDGYEQYF TGTGCCACCAGTGACGGTTACGAGCAGTACTTC
TRBJ2-5 TRBV6-5 . . CASSYDPGAQETQYF TGTGCCAGCAGTTACGATCCAGGGGCCCAAGAGACCCAGTACTTC
TRBJ2-3 TRBV20-1 once . CSARPLGDNTDTQYF TGCAGTGCTAGACCCCTCGGCGATAACACAGATACGCAGTATTTT
TRBJ2-3 TRBV7-2 . TRBD1 CASSLTGDGYTDTQYF TGTGCCAGCAGCCTCACAGGGGATGGGTACACAGATACGCAGTATTTT
TRBJ2-6 TRBV11-3 once . CASSLGWEFGANVLTF TGTGCCAGCAGCTTAGGTTGGGAGTTTGGGGCCAACGTCCTGACTTTC
TRBJ2-1 TRBV6-6 . . CASTPEGLNEQFF TGTGCCAGCACTCCCGAAGGGCTTAATGAGCAGTTCTTC
TRBJ2-1 TRBV3-1 . TRBD1 CASSRMGQGAYNEQFF TGTGCCAGCAGCCGGATGGGACAGGGGGCCTACAATGAGCAGTTCTTC
TRBJ2-7 TRBV18 . TRBD1 CASSPGQGEEQYF TGTGCCAGCTCACCAGGACAGGGTGAGGAGCAGTACTTC
TRBJ2-3 TRBV20-1 . TRBD2 CSARGGGAEADTQYF TGCAGTGCTAGAGGCGGGGGGGCTGAAGCAGATACGCAGTATTTT
TRBJ2-7 TRBV20-1 . . CSAEAEGTYEQYF TGCAGTGCCGAAGCCGAGGGGACCTACGAGCAGTACTTC
TRBJ1-1 TRBV5-1 . . CASTTGPENTEAFF TGCGCCAGTACAACGGGACCAGAGAACACTGAAGCTTTCTTT
TRBJ2-5 TRBV29-1 . TRBD2 CSVGTSGETQYF TGCAGCGTTGGGACTAGCGGTGAGACCCAGTACTTC
TRBJ1-4 TRBV11-2 . . CASSTTGITNEKLFF TGTGCCAGCAGTACAACAGGAATAACTAATGAAAAACTGTTTTTT
TRBJ1-1 TRBV5-1 . . CASSRGGNTEAFF TGCGCCAGCAGCCGGGGAGGGAACACTGAAGCTTTCTTT
TRBJ2-1 TRBV30 . . CAWSVGTDNEQFF TGTGCCTGGAGTGTCGGAACCGACAATGAGCAGTTCTTC
TRBJ2-3 TRBV2 . TRBD2 CASRAGTSTTDTQYF TGTGCCAGCAGAGCCGGGACTAGTACCACAGATACGCAGTATTTT
TRBJ1-1 TRBV27 once . CASSSYRDNTEAFF TGTGCCAGCAGTTCCTACAGGGATAACACTGAAGCTTTCTTT
TRBJ1-1 TRBV10-3 . . CAISEWQGGNTEAFF TGTGCCATCAGTGAGTGGCAGGGAGGGAACACTGAAGCTTTCTTT
TRBJ1-6 TRBV30 . . CAWRMGEVDSPLHF TGTGCCTGGAGAATGGGGGAAGTTGATTCACCCCTCCACTTT
TRBJ1-4 TRBV29-1 . . CSVAPGSNEKLFF TGCAGCGTTGCCCCAGGGAGTAATGAAAAACTGTTTTTT
TRBJ1-5 TRBV3-1 . . CASSQDLNQPQHF TGTGCCAGCAGCCAAGATTTGAATCAGCCCCAGCATTTT
TRBJ1-1 TRBV30 . . CAWRRDGKNTEAFF TGTGCCTGGAGGAGGGACGGCAAGAACACTGAAGCTTTCTTT
TRBJ1-6 TRBV27 . . CASSLSWERGPSPLHF TGTGCCAGCAGTTTATCGTGGGAGCGGGGCCCTTCACCCCTCCACTTT
TRBJ2-1 TRBV5-4 . . CASSLAPGPLFPNEQFF TGTGCCAGCAGTTTGGCGCCGGGACCGCTATTCCCCAATGAGCAGTTCTTC
TRBJ1-1 TRBV12-3/TRBV12-4 . . CASSPSQSNTEAFF TGTGCCAGCAGCCCGAGCCAGTCGAACACTGAAGCTTTCTTT
TRBJ1-5 TRBV7-2 . . CASSFTGHQPQHF TGTGCCAGCAGCTTTACAGGGCATCAGCCCCAGCATTTT
TRBJ2-6 TRBV4-1 . . CASSQESSGANVLTF TGCGCCAGCAGCCAAGAGAGCTCTGGGGCCAACGTCCTGACTTTC
TRBJ2-5 TRBV12-3/TRBV12-4 . . CASRDGGQETQYF TGTGCCAGCAGAGACGGAGGTCAAGAGACCCAGTACTTC
TRBJ2-1 TRBV28 . TRBD2 CASSGRSSYNEQFF TGTGCCAGTAGCGGGAGGAGCTCCTACAATGAGCAGTTCTTC
TRBJ1-1 TRBV20-1 . . CSARAVTYTEAFF TGCAGTGCTAGGGCAGTCACCTACACTGAAGCTTTCTTT
TRBJ2-1 TRBV7-7 once . CASSLTPGSYEQFF TGTGCTAGCAGCTTAACGCCGGGGAGCTATGAGCAGTTCTTC
TRBJ2-2 TRBV30 . TRBD1 CAWSVSLGQRPSNTGELFF TGTGCCTGGAGTGTAAGTCTGGGACAGAGACCCTCGAACACCGGGGAGCTGTTTTTT
TRBJ2-5 TRBV25-1 . . CASSESGKGQETQYF TGTGCCAGCAGTGAATCGGGTAAAGGTCAAGAGACCCAGTACTTC